The 6 T cell receptor beta chains presented below share a single source sample, sequenced in a study of CD8 T cells in Susac syndrome. cDNA came from roughly 0.47 to 1 ug RNA primed by random hexamers. TCRdb re-called the immunoSEQ multiplex PCR reads through MiXCR, storing one row per CDR3 protein. Seen here are under 550,000 distinct CDR3 sequences, approximately 85% observed once, and the top ten hold about 0.12%. Sequenced sample: CD8+ T cells from PBMCs. The receptors come from a human donor with multiple sclerosis.

The chain carries TRBV11-2 and TRBJ2-3, with 7 bases aligning to TRBD2. Germline V gene lookup returns CDR1 SGHAT and CDR2 FQNNGV. The CDR3 length is 15 residues. J lost 5 bases, V lost 0 bases, and 5 bases had no gene match. CDR3 nucleotide sequence: TGTGCCAGCAGCTTAGAGAGGGCTAGCGGAGATACGCAGTATTTT. Its translation is CASSLERASGDTQYF.

The chain couples TRBV20-1 to TRBJ2-3; 10 bases match TRBD2. Germline V gives CDR1 DFQATT, CDR2 SNEGSKA (reference sequence). V lost 3 bases and J lost 4; bases outside the gene matches: 7. The CDR3 spans 15 residues. The CDR3 DNA reads TGCAGTGCTAGTCCTAGCGGGAGAGGGCCAGATACGCAGTATTTT. This encodes CSASPSGRGPDTQYF.

CDR3 nucleotides: TGTGCCAGCAGCGCCGTCCACGAGCAGTACTTC. Translation gives CASSAVHEQYF. The chain combines TRBV5-4 with TRBJ2-7; D is undetermined. CDR3 length: 11 residues. Germline loops: CDR1 SGHNT, CDR2 YYREEE (reference sequence). Trimming cost V 4 bases and J 5 bases, with 7 bases left between them. The full variable domain, in which reference TRBV5-4 and TRBJ2-7 provide the parts outside the CDR3, is ETGVTQSPTHLIKTRGQQVTLRCSSQSGHNTVSWYQQALGQGPQFIFQYYREEENGRGNFPPRFSGLQFPNYSSELNVNALELDDSALYLCASSAVHEQYFGPGTRLTVT.

The chain combines TRBV5-1 with TRBJ2-1; TRBD1 is a possible D gene (6 bases). The CDR3 has 17 amino acids. V lost 3 bases and J lost 0, with 16 bases in between. Germline assignment: CDR1 SGHRS and CDR2 YFSETQ. The CDR3 DNA follows: TGCGCCAGCAGCTGGGATCTGGGGGCCAGCTCCTACAATGAGCAGTTCTTC. Translating it yields CASSWDLGASSYNEQFF.

The CDR3 spells CASSYLGQGDTGELFF. The DNA of the CDR3 is TGTGCCAGCAGTTACTTGGGACAGGGAGACACCGGGGAGCTGTTTTTT. The V and J genes are TRBV6-5 and TRBJ2-2, with TRBD1 identical over 9 bases. Germline V gene lookup returns CDR1 MNHEY and CDR2 SVGAGI. CDR3 size: 16 residues. J was trimmed by 3 bases and V by 1 base; bases with no gene match: 3.

This rearrangement joins TRBV15 to TRBJ2-7; 8 bases agree with TRBD1. Germline CDR1 reads LNHNV; CDR2 reads YYDKDF (reference sequence). V shed 8 bases and J 0 bases; nucleotides not matched to a gene: 6. CDR3 length: 14 amino acids. As DNA, the CDR3 is TGTGCCACCCACGGACAGGGAGGCTCCTACGAGCAGTACTTC. The encoded protein is CATHGQGGSYEQYF.